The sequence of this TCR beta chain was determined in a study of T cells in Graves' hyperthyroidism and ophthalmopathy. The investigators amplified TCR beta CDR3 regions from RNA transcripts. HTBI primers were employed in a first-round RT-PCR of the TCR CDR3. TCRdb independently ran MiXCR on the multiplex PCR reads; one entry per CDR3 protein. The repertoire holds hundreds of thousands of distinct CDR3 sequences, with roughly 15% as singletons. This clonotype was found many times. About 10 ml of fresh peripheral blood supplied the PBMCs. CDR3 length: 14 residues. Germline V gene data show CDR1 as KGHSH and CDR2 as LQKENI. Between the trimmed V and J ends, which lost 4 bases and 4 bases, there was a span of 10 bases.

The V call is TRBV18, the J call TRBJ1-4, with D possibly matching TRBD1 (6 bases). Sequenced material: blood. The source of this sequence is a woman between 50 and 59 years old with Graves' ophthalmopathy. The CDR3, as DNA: TGTGCCAGCTCACGGGACAAACTTAATGAAAAACTGTTTTTT. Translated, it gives CASSRDKLNEKLFF.